The T cell receptor beta chain under discussion was sequenced for a study of shared clonotypes between healthy human individuals. Notes on the study in general: Tissue TCR repertoires likely differ from these blood-only repertoires.

The V segment lost 1 base and the J segment 4 bases; nucleotides outside the gene matches: 2. In germline, CDR1 is LNHDA, CDR2 SQIVND (reference sequence). The CDR3 length is 14 residues. Once extracted for a subset, genomic DNA was divided evenly among several immunoSEQ plates. Some clones are missing from TCRdb's copy, which holds only in-frame ones; the method was immunoSEQ multiplex PCR. The sample lists over 2 million clones; around 96% were seen once. Points on this clone: Its antigen is currently unknown.

Positively selected for CCR7, the CD45RO-negative cells used as naive CD8 cells excluded terminally differentiated effector memory CD45RA+ cells. The receptor was derived from a man in his late teens or twenties in good health. The sample taken for sequencing was naive CD8+ T cells sorted from blood. The chain carries TRBV19 and TRBJ1-2; 8 bases map to TRBD1. CDR3 nucleotide sequence: TGTGCCAGTAGTATAGGTACAGGGGGCTATGGCTACACCTTC. It specifies CASSIGTGGYGYTF. The entire variable domain, with the rest obtained from reference TRBV19 and TRBJ1-2, is as follows: DGGITQSPKYLFRKEGQNVTLSCEQNLNHDAMYWYRQDPGQGLRLIYYSQIVNDFQKGDIAEGYSVSREKKESFPLTVTSAQKNPTAFYLCASSIGTGGYGYTFGSGTRLTVV.